The entry below gives a single TCR beta chain sequence along with its context. Antigen specificity is unknown. Patients were excluded for autoimmune disease history or systemic immunosuppression. This CDR3 region has 17 residues. With 4 bases clipped from V and 6 bases from J, the junction kept 17 bases outside the gene matches. TCRdb keeps only in-frame clones here, not all; method: immunoSEQ multiplex PCR. Among some 70,000 clones, roughly four fifths were seen once, and the ten largest hold approximately 2.5%. This specimen comes from a study of OX40 agonist ivuxolimab in advanced cancers. General study points: Partial responders dosed at 0.1-3.0 mg/kg displayed clonal expansion ranking among the lowest.

The sequence derives from an adult with an advanced solid tumor such as melanoma, head and neck, liver or kidney cancer. The specimen was CD4+ or CD8+ T cells sorted from blood, collected in a trial of the OX40 agonist ivuxolimab. The chain employs TRBV5-3 and TRBJ1-2; TRBD1 agrees at 8 bases. TRBV5-3 is an open reading frame whose function is uncertain. For the CDR3, the DNA is TGTGCCAGAAGCCCAGGACAGGGAGATTTTCTCCGTGATGGCTACACCTTC. Amino acid sequence: CARSPGQGDFLRDGYTF.